This T cell receptor beta chain was sequenced during a study of T cell responses to AZD1222 COVID-19 vaccine. Overall study findings and caveats: Donors skewed white British and female; clonal diversity was possibly underestimated. Seropositivity was recorded at baseline in only five to seven AZD1222 recipients.

The CDR3 extends over 16 amino acids. The germline V and J ends were trimmed by 0 bases and 10 bases, with 19 bases remaining between them. Germline loops: CDR1 GTSNPN, CDR2 SVGIG (reference sequence). Of note for this clone: Its cognate antigen is unknown.

Pooling was applied to second doses at about 4 or about 12 weeks. Repertoires were generated with immunoSEQ multiplex PCR, while TCRdb's copy carries only in-frame clones and drops some. The table includes some 170,000 clones, roughly nine tenths detected once. This chain links TRBV30 with TRBJ1-6, with D uncertain. The sample consisted of peripheral blood, taken 28 days after the second AZD1222 dose. This TCR came from an adult who received the AZD1222 COVID-19 vaccine. The CDR3 sequence: CAWSVRTGVWRSPLHF. CDR3 nucleotides: TGTGCCTGGAGTGTACGTACGGGTGTATGGCGCTCACCCCTCCACTTT.